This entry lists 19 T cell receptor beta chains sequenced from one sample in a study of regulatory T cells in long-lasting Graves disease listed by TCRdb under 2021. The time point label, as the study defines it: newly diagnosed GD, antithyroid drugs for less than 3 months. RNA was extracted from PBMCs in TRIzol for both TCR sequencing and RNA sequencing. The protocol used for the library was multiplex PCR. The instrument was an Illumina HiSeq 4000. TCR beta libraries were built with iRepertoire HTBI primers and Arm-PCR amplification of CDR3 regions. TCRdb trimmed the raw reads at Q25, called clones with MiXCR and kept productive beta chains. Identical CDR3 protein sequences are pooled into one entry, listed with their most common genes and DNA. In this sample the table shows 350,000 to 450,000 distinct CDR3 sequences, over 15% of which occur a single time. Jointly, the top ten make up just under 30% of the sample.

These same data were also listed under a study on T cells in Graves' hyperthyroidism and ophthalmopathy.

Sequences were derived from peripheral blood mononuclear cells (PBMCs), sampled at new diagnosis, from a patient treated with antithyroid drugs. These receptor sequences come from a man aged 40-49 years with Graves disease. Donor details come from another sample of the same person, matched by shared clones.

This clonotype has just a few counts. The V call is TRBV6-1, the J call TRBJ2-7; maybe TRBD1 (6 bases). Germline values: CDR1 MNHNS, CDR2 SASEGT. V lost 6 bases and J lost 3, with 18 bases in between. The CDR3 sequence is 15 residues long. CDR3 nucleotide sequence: TGTGCCAGCAGCTCTCACGGACAGAGACTCTACGAGCAGTACTTC. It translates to CASSSHGQRLYEQYF.

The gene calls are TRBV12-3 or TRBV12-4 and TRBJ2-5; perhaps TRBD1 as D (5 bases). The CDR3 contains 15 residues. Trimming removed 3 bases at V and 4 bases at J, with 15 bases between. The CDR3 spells CASSLNRLSIETQYF. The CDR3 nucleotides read TGTGCCAGCAGTTTGAACAGGTTGAGTATAGAGACCCAGTACTTC.

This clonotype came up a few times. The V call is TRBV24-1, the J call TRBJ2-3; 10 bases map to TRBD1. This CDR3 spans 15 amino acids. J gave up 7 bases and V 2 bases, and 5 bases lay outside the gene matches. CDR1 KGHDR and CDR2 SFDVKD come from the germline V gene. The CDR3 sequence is CATSDSRDRGNTQYF. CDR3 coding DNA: TGTGCCACCAGTGATTCCCGGGACAGGGGTAATACGCAGTATTTT.

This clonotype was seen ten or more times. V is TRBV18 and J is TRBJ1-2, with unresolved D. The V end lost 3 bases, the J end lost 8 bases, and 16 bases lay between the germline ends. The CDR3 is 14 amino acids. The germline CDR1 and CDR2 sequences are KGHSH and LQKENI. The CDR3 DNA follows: TGTGCCAGCTCACCCACCCCTACGCGTCAAGGCTACACCTTC. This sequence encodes CASSPTPTRQGYTF.

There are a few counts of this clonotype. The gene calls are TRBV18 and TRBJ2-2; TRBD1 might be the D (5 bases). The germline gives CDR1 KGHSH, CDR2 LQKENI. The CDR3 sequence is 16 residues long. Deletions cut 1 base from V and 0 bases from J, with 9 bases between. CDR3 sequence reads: CASSPLGAANTGELFF. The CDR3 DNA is TGTGCCAGCTCACCACTTGGGGCCGCGAACACCGGGGAGCTGTTTTTT.

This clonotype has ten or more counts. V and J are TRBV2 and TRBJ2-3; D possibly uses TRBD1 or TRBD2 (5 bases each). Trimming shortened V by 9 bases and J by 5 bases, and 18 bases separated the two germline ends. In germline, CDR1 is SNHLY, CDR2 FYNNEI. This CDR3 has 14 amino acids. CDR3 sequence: CASVGALREDTQYF. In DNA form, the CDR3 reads TGTGCCAGTGTCGGGGCCCTACGGGAAGATACGCAGTATTTT. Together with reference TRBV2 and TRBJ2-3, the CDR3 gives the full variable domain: EPEVTQTPSHQVTQMGQEVILRCVPISNHLYFYWYRQILGQKVEFLVSFYNNEISEKSEIFDDQFSVERPDGSNFTLKIRSTKLEDSAMYFCASVGALREDTQYFGPGTRLTVL.

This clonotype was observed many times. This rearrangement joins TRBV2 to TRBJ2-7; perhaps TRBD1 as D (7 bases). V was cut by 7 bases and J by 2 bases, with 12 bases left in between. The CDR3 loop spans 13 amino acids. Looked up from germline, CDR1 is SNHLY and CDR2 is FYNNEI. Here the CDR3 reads CASKEGQPYEQYF. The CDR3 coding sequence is TGTGCCAGCAAGGAGGGACAGCCCTACGAGCAGTACTTC.

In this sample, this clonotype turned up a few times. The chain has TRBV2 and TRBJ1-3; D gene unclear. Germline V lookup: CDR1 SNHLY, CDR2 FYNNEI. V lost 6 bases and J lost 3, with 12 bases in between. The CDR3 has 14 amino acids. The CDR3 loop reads CASRKQWNGNTIYF. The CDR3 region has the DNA TGTGCCAGCAGGAAACAGTGGAATGGAAACACCATATATTTT.

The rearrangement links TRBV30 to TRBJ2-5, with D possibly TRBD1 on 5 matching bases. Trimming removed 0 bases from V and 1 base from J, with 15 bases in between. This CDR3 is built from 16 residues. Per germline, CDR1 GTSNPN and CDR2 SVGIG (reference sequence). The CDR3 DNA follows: TGTGCCTGGAGTGTAGGAGCAGGGTTTTCCCAAGAGACCCAGTACTTC. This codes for CAWSVGAGFSQETQYF.

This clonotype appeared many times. CDR3: CASSFSGPDGNEQFF. CDR3 nucleotides: TGTGCCAGCAGCTTCTCGGGTCCAGATGGCAATGAGCAGTTCTTC. J is TRBJ2-1 and V is TRBV11-1; no firm D call. This CDR3 contains 15 residues. The V end lost 3 bases, the J end lost 6 bases, and 15 bases lay between the germline ends. CDR1 is SGHAT and CDR2 is FQDESV in the germline V gene (reference sequence).

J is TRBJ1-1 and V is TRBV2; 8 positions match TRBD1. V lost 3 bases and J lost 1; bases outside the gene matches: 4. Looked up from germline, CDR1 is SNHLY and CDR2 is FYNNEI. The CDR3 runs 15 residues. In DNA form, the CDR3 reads TGTGCCAGCAGTGATTCAGGGGGCTGGAACACTGAAGCTTTCTTT. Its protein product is CASSDSGGWNTEAFF.

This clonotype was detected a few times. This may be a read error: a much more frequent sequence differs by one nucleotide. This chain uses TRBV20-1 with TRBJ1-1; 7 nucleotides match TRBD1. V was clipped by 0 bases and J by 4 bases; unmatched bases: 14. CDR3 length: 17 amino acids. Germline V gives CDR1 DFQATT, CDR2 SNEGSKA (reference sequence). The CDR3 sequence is CSARDRWRQGGSTEAFF. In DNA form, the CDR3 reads TGCAGTGCTAGAGATCGTTGGCGACAGGGTGGGAGCACTGAAGCTTTCTTT.

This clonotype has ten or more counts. CDR3 bases: TGCAGTGCCCTACCGGGAACCCAAGAGACCCAGTACTTC. It yields the protein CSALPGTQETQYF. J is TRBJ2-5 and V is TRBV20-1; TRBD2 is a possible D gene (5 bases). Germline V gene data show CDR1 as DFQATT and CDR2 as SNEGSKA (reference sequence). This CDR3 comprises 13 residues. V was pared by 6 bases and J by 1 base, with 12 bases between.

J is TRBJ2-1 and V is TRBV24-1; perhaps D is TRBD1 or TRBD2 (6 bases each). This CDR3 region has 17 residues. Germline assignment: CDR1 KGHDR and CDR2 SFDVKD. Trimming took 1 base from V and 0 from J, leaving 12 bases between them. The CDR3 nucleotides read TGTGCCACCAGTGATTTCGGGGGCGGGTTCTCCTACAATGAGCAGTTCTTC. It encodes CATSDFGGGFSYNEQFF.

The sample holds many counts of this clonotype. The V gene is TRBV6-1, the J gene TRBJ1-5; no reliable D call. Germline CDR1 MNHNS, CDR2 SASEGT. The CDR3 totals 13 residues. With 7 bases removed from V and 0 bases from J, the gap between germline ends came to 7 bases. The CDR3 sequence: CASTSISNQPQHF. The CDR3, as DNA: TGTGCCAGCACTAGCATTAGCAATCAGCCCCAGCATTTT.

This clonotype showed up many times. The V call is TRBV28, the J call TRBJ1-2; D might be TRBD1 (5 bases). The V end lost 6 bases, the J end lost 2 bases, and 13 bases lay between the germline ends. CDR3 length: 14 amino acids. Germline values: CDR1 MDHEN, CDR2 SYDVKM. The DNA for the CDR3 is TGTGCCAGCAGCGAATACCGGGACAACTATGGCTACACCTTC. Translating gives CASSEYRDNYGYTF.

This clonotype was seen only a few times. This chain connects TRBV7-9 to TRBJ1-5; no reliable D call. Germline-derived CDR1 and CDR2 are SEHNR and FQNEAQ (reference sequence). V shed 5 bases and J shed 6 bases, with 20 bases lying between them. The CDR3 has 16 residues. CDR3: CASSRSEDLRSQPQHF. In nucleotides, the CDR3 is TGTGCCAGCAGCAGGTCGGAGGACCTCCGTAGTCAGCCCCAGCATTTT.

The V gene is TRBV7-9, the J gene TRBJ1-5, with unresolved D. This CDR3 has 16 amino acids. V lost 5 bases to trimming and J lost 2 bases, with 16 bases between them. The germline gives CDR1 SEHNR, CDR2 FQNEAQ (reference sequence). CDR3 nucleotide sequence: TGTGCCAGCAGCCCCTGGGCAGCGGGAGGCAATCAGCCCCAGCATTTT. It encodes CASSPWAAGGNQPQHF.

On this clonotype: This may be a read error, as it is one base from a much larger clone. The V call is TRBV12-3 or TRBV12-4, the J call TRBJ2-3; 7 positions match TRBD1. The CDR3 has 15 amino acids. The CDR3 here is CAGSLAQGTTDTQYF. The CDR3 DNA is TGTGCCGGCAGTTTAGCACAGGGGACCACAGATACGCAGTATTTT.